The TCR beta chain under discussion was sequenced for a study of shared clonotypes between healthy human individuals. Splitting of CD4+ cells produced CD45RA+ naive and CD45RA-negative memory subsets. Notes on the study in general: Across subsets, estimated richness was generally greater for naive than for memory populations.

As for this clone: Its target is not known.

The CDR3 has 16 residues. V gave up 6 bases and J gave up 1 base; unmatched junction bases: 9. Per germline, CDR1 MNHNY and CDR2 SVGAGI (reference sequence). Per the study methods: Filtering differed since immunoSEQ provided only junctions, with no quality scores. Clones were sequenced by immunoSEQ multiplex PCR, and TCRdb holds only the in-frame ones, with some missing. Clonal size and the V and J genes are those of that table, whereas D and trimming came from the DNA. The data show some 2.1 million clones, with 85% to 95% seen just once and more than 0.1% held by the top ten. This sequence originates from a man between 18 and 35 years old in good health. The sample comprised naive CD4+ T cells sorted from blood. This sample's subset: CD45RA+ positively selected. The rearrangement joins TRBV6-6 to TRBJ2-1; 7 positions agree with TRBD2. CDR3: CASSPIAGRSYNEQFF. The CDR3 DNA follows: TGTGCCAGCAGCCCAATAGCGGGTCGGTCCTACAATGAGCAGTTCTTC.